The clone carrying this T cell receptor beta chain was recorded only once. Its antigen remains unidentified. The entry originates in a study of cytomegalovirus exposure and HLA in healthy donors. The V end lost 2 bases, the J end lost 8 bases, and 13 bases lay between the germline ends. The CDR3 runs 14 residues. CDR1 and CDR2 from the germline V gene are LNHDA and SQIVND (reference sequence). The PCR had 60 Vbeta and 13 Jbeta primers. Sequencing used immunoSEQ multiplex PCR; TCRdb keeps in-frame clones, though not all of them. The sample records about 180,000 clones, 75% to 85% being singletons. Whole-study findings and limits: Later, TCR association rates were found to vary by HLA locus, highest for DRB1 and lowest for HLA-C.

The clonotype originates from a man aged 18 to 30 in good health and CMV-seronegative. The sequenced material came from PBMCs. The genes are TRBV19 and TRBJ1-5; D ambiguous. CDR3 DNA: TGTGCCAGTAGTATATCGGAGGGCGGAAAGCCCCAGCATTTT. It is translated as CASSISEGGKPQHF.